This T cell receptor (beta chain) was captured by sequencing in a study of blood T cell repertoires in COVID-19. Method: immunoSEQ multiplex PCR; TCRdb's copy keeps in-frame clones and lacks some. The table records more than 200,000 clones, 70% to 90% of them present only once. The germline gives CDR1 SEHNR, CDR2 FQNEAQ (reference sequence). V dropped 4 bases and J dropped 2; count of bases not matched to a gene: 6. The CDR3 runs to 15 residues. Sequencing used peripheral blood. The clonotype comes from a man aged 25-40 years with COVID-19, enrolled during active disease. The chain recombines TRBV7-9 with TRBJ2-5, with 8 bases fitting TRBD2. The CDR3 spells CASSYLGGVQETQYF. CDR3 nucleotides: TGTGCCAGCAGCTACCTCGGGGGGGTTCAAGAGACCCAGTACTTC.